This T cell receptor (beta chain) was captured in a study of regulatory T cells in long-lasting Graves disease. Study outcomes and limitations: Newly diagnosed Graves' patients exceeded persistent ones in TCR diversity. Persistent patients had more shared public clonotypes (under 3,000) than new patients (just over 950). Persistent disease favored TRBV28, TRBJ1-2 and TRBJ2-5.

This clonotype came up many times. Its antigen is unknown. The sample's time point: persistent/refractory GD, antithyroid drugs over 5 years with positive TRAb. There was RNA extracted from PBMCs, and the TCR library was made from it. An endocrinology department located in Xi'an, China, was where the patients came from. The CDR3 is made up of 14 amino acids. V was pared by 6 bases and J by 5 bases, with 13 bases between. CDR1 and CDR2 from the germline V gene are MNHNS and SASEGT. Building of the TCR beta libraries involved iRepertoire HTBI primers and Arm-PCR of CDR3 regions. TCRdb processed the multiplex PCR reads anew with MiXCR; each CDR3 protein has one entry. The repertoire consists of under 450,000 distinct CDR3 sequences, with roughly 24% occurring once and the leading ten covering approximately 30%.

The material was peripheral blood mononuclear cells (PBMCs), obtained when the disease was refractory, from a patient treated with antithyroid drugs. The source of this sequence is a woman in her thirties or forties with Graves disease. This rearrangement joins TRBV6-1 to TRBJ2-2, with D hard to call. The CDR3 sequence: CASRLPGETGELFF. In nucleotides, the CDR3 is TGTGCCAGCAGGCTACCCGGCGAAACCGGGGAGCTGTTTTTT.